These 11 T cell receptor beta chains were all obtained from the same sample, sequenced in a study of blood T cells in healthy people across ages. Then a second PCR, running roughly 6 to 12 cycles, was carried out with a sample-barcoded 5' primer and a J-beta primer mix. TCRdb fed the 5' RACE reads into MiXCR, producing one record per CDR3 protein. The sample includes about 1.7 million distinct CDR3 sequences, 28% of them seen just once. The source material was blood. Receptors originate from a woman in her thirties in good health.

V and J are TRBV18 and TRBJ1-1; D unresolved. Trimming stripped 2 bases from V and 0 bases from J, with 7 bases between. Germline V lookup: CDR1 KGHSH, CDR2 LQKENI. CDR3 length: 14 amino acids. This chain's CDR3 is CASSPAGMNTEAFF. The CDR3 bases are TGTGCCAGCTCACCAGCAGGAATGAACACTGAAGCTTTCTTT.

This clonotype has more than one count but fewer than ten. Possible read error: a much larger clone is one base away. The rearrangement uses TRBV6-2 or TRBV6-3 and TRBJ1-5, with a tentative D call TRBD1 (5 bases). This CDR3 spans 11 amino acids. The germline V gene encodes CDR1 MNHEY and CDR2 SVGEGT. The CDR3 here is CAGSDGGPQHF. The DNA of the CDR3 is TGTGCCGGCAGTGACGGGGGGCCCCAGCATTTT.

The chain links TRBV7-8 to TRBJ1-6; D is perhaps TRBD1 (6 bases). Germline V gene data show CDR1 as SGHVS and CDR2 as FQNEAQ. V was shortened by 2 bases and J by 5 bases, with 13 bases between the two germline ends. The CDR3 loop spans 16 amino acids. CDR3 sequence (DNA): TGTGCCAGCAGCTTAATCGGACAGTTGGATAATTCACCCCTCCACTTT. This codes for CASSLIGQLDNSPLHF. Based on the CDR3 plus reference TRBV7-8 and TRBJ1-6, the full variable domain is GAGVSQSPRYKVAKRGQDVALRCDPISGHVSLFWYQQALGQGPEFLTYFQNEAQLDKSGLPSDRFFAERPEGSVSTLKIQRTQQEDSAVYLCASSLIGQLDNSPLHFGNGTRLTVT.

This clonotype was seen a handful of times. This chain connects TRBV7-2 to TRBJ2-6; the D is unclear. CDR1 SGHTA and CDR2 FQGNSA come from the germline V gene. CDR3 size: 17 residues. Trimming pared 4 bases from V and 1 base from J, leaving 14 bases between. CDR3 nucleotides: TGTGCCAGCAGCTCGAGGCGTGGGGTATCTGGGGCCAACGTCCTGACTTTC. Translating it yields CASSSRRGVSGANVLTF.

The CDR3 loop reads CSARENQGNYGYTF. The DNA for the CDR3 is TGCAGTGCTAGAGAAAACCAGGGGAATTATGGCTACACCTTC. The chain couples TRBV20-1 to TRBJ1-2; D is possibly TRBD1 (6 bases). The ends were cut back, 0 bases at V and 5 bases at J, with 13 bases in the middle. The length of the CDR3 is 14 residues. CDR1 is DFQATT, CDR2 SNEGSKA, per germline (reference sequence).

This chain uses TRBV7-3 with TRBJ2-7; D is undetermined. The DNA matches TRBJ2-5 better at its end, which makes the J call doubtful. Germline V gene lookup returns CDR1 SGHTA and CDR2 FQGTGA. The CDR3 is made up of 14 amino acids. Here the CDR3 DNA reads TGTGCCAGCAGCTCTCACCGTAGTGGGGAGACCCAGTACTTC. Translated, it gives CASSSHRSGETQYF.

This clonotype has more than one count but fewer than ten. The chain employs TRBV4-1 and TRBJ1-1; D perhaps matches TRBD1 (6 bases). The germline V gene encodes CDR1 MGHRA and CDR2 YSYEKL. Trimming shortened V by 3 bases and J by 3 bases, and 17 bases separated the two germline ends. The CDR3 has 16 amino acids. The DNA of the CDR3 is TGCGCCAGCAGCCAGCAGCCACAGGGAGGGGACACTGAAGCTTTCTTT. It codes for CASSQQPQGGDTEAFF.

This clonotype was picked up a small number of times. The chain has TRBV25-1 and TRBJ2-7; D may be TRBD2 (6 bases). The CDR3 has 12 residues. The germline CDR1 and CDR2 sequences are MGHDK and SYGVNS. V was cut by 3 bases and J by 5 bases, with 8 bases left in between. The chain's CDR3 is CASSEGGNEQYF. The DNA of the CDR3 is TGTGCCAGCAGTGAGGGAGGAAACGAGCAGTACTTC.

As to this clonotype: Germline and junction disagree at one end, which may indicate a read error. The V call is TRBV20-1, the J call TRBJ1-1, with 9 nucleotides matching TRBD1. Germline CDR1 DFQATT, CDR2 SNEGSKA (reference sequence). This CDR3 is 15 amino acids long. CDR3 amino acids: CSASPGQGFNTETFF. For the CDR3, the DNA is TGCAGTGCTAGTCCGGGACAGGGATTTAACACTGAAACTTTCTTT.

This clonotype was counted only a few times. The CDR3 here is CSAFPSATSWTDTQYF. Written as DNA, the CDR3 is TGCAGTGCTTTCCCTTCCGCCACTAGTTGGACAGATACGCAGTATTTT. This chain uses TRBV20-1 with TRBJ2-3; tentatively, D is TRBD2 (5 bases). The germline gives CDR1 DFQATT, CDR2 SNEGSKA (reference sequence). The CDR3 is 16 amino acids. Deletions cut 5 bases from V and 3 bases from J, with 21 bases between.

The CDR3 here is CSAEPLGYGYTF. The CDR3 nucleotides are TGCAGCGCCGAACCCCTAGGCTATGGCTACACCTTC. This rearrangement joins TRBV29-1 to TRBJ1-2, with D uncertain. Trimming took off 7 bases at V and 4 bases at J, with 13 bases between the two ends. Germline lookup yields CDR1 SQVTM and CDR2 ANQGSEA. This CDR3 spans 12 amino acids.